A selection of T cell receptor beta chains follows, all from one sample in a study of response to subunit inactivated influenza vaccine. TCRdb re-called the RT-PCR reads with MiXCR, one entry per CDR3 protein. The profile shows 450,000 to 700,000 distinct CDR3 sequences, approximately 14% of them singletons. Specimen: PBMCs from blood, collected roughly 12 days after vaccination. These receptors originate from a man in his forties or fifties who received an inactivated influenza vaccine. Each CDR3 is given with its conserved first and last residue. The order of the fields is J gene, clone size, D gene, V gene, CDR3 DNA, CDR3 protein. D genes are given only for firm matches. The size entry is marked missing in some rows and otherwise reads once, few, many or a size class.

J: TRBJ2-7; size: .; D: .; V: TRBV19; DNA: TGTGCCAGTTCGGGGCTCAACCTGGGGGAGCAGTACTTC; CDR3: CASSGLNLGEQYF
J: TRBJ2-2; size: .; D: .; V: TRBV12-5; DNA: TGTGCTAGTGCTCGACAAGGCCCCGGGGAGCTGTTTTTT; CDR3: CASARQGPGELFF
J: TRBJ2-7; size: few; D: TRBD2; V: TRBV12-3/TRBV12-4; DNA: TGTGCCAGCAAAGGCCCCGCTAGCGGGGGGGACTACGAGCAGTACTTC; CDR3: CASKGPASGGDYEQYF
J: TRBJ2-7; size: .; D: TRBD2; V: TRBV7-2; DNA: TGTGCCAGCAGCCTGGGGGGGTGGAACGAGCAGTACTTC; CDR3: CASSLGGWNEQYF
J: TRBJ1-6; size: many; D: .; V: TRBV28; DNA: TGTGCCAGCAGTTTAGGAGAGTCACCCCTCCACTTT; CDR3: CASSLGESPLHF
J: TRBJ2-3; size: once; D: .; V: TRBV20-1; DNA: TGCAGTGCAAAGAGGATTGCCATTCGGGATACGCAGTATTTT; CDR3: CSAKRIAIRDTQYF
J: TRBJ2-5; size: few; D: .; V: TRBV20-1; DNA: TGCAGTGCTAGACAGGGAGTAAAAGAGACCCAGTACTTC; CDR3: CSARQGVKETQYF
J: TRBJ1-1; size: many; D: .; V: TRBV12-3/TRBV12-4; DNA: TGTGCCAGCAGTTTTTACGGCACTGAAGCTTTCTTT; CDR3: CASSFYGTEAFF
J: TRBJ2-1; size: once; D: TRBD2; V: TRBV11-3; DNA: TGTGCCAGCAGCCCGGGGGTAGCGGGGGGTATCTACAATGAGCAGTTCTTC; CDR3: CASSPGVAGGIYNEQFF
J: TRBJ2-5; size: many; D: .; V: TRBV7-2; DNA: TGTGCCAGCAGCTTATCGCGCCACCAAGAGACCCAGTACTTC; CDR3: CASSLSRHQETQYF
J: TRBJ2-5; size: .; D: TRBD1; V: TRBV12-3/TRBV12-4; DNA: TGTGCCAGCAGTTCCGACCGGGACAGGGGGCTTGAGACCCAGTACTTC; CDR3: CASSSDRDRGLETQYF
J: TRBJ2-7; size: few; D: .; V: TRBV7-9; DNA: TGTGCCAGCAATTCAGTGCAGGGGTCCTACGAGCAGTACTTC; CDR3: CASNSVQGSYEQYF
J: TRBJ2-3; size: few; D: TRBD2; V: TRBV5-1; DNA: TGCGCCAGCAGCCGACCGGGACTAGCGATCGGCCCTACCACAGATACGCAGTATTTT; CDR3: CASSRPGLAIGPTTDTQYF
J: TRBJ1-6; size: few; D: .; V: TRBV10-3; DNA: TGTGCCGTGGGCTCGCTTTTCGAATCACCCCTCCACTTT; CDR3: CAVGSLFESPLHF
J: TRBJ2-5; size: .; D: TRBD2; V: TRBV10-3; DNA: TGTGCCAATGCGGGGGGGCCGGGGGAGACCCAGTACTTC; CDR3: CANAGGPGETQYF
J: TRBJ2-1; size: .; D: .; V: TRBV12-3/TRBV12-4; DNA: TGTGCCAGCAGAAATAGTAGAAGCTCCTACAATGAGCAGTTCTTC; CDR3: CASRNSRSSYNEQFF
J: TRBJ2-5; size: few; D: TRBD2; V: TRBV10-3; DNA: TGTGCCATCAGTGAGACCCTAGCGGGAGGGCCGGAGACCCAGTACTTC; CDR3: CAISETLAGGPETQYF
J: TRBJ1-5; size: .; D: TRBD1; V: TRBV23-1; DNA: TGCGCCAGCAGGGGCCGGGACAGACTTATTTATATCGGTCAGCCCCAGCATTTT; CDR3: CASRGRDRLIYIGQPQHF
J: TRBJ2-1; size: many; D: .; V: TRBV20-1; DNA: TGCAGTGCTAGTAGGACAGAATACAATGAGCAGTTCTTC; CDR3: CSASRTEYNEQFF
J: TRBJ2-1; size: .; D: .; V: TRBV6-1; DNA: TGTGCCAGCAGTGGCTACCCCCTCGGGGAGCAGTTCTTC; CDR3: CASSGYPLGEQFF
J: TRBJ2-3; size: .; D: TRBD2; V: TRBV4-2; DNA: TGTGCCAGCAGCCCCTCGAAGCTAGCGGACACAGATACGCAGTATTTT; CDR3: CASSPSKLADTDTQYF
J: TRBJ2-7; size: .; D: TRBD1; V: TRBV6-1; DNA: TGTGCCAGCAGGAGGGGACAGGGCTACGAGCAGTACTTC; CDR3: CASRRGQGYEQYF
J: TRBJ2-5; size: .; D: TRBD2; V: TRBV20-1; DNA: TGCAGTGCTCCACGGACTAGCGGGGGGGCTGAGACCCAGTACTTC; CDR3: CSAPRTSGGAETQYF
J: TRBJ2-7; size: .; D: TRBD1; V: TRBV20-1; DNA: TGCAGTGCTAGTGGGACAGGGACGAATCGCTACGAGCAGTACTTC; CDR3: CSASGTGTNRYEQYF
J: TRBJ2-7; size: few; D: .; V: TRBV28; DNA: TGTGCCAGCAGAAGGACCAAGGGGGGCTACGAGCAGTACTTC; CDR3: CASRRTKGGYEQYF
J: TRBJ2-5; size: few; D: TRBD1; V: TRBV7-6; DNA: TGTGCCAGCAGCTTGATGAGGGGGCCACAAGAGACCCAGTACTTC; CDR3: CASSLMRGPQETQYF
J: TRBJ2-7; size: .; D: .; V: TRBV7-2; DNA: TGTGCCAGCAGCTTTGAGCGAACCTACGAGCAGTGCTTC; CDR3: CASSFERTYEQCF
J: TRBJ2-2; size: few; D: .; V: TRBV6-5; DNA: TGTGCCAGCAGTTACTCGTCTTGGAGGGCAGGGGACTCCGGGGAGCTGTTTTTT; CDR3: CASSYSSWRAGDSGELFF
J: TRBJ2-1; size: once; D: TRBD2; V: TRBV4-2; DNA: TGTGCCAGCAGCCATGCCGGGACTAGCGGATACAATGAGCAGTTCTTC; CDR3: CASSHAGTSGYNEQFF